Given below is one T cell receptor beta chain in context. The germline CDR1 and CDR2 sequences are SGHAT and FQNNGV. This CDR3 contains 18 residues. Deletions cut 4 bases from V and 1 base from J, with 17 bases between. This sample is part of a study of blood T cell repertoires in COVID-19. Study-wide background: Some COVID-19 samples were acute and others convalescent; all came from the United States, Italy and Spain. PBMCs, B-cell-depleted T cells, or T cells provided the cDNA or gDNA that made up the material.

Authors' methods: Amplified reference gene primers provided the basis for estimating nucleated cell counts. Sequencing used immunoSEQ multiplex PCR; TCRdb keeps in-frame clones, though not all of them. The D gene and trimming were derived from the DNA, and the V and J assignments and clone size from that table. The profile covers some 200,000 clones, with approximately 87% appearing a single time and 0.75% to 0.9% taken by the ten largest. The clonotype originates from a woman in her 70s with acute or convalescent COVID-19. Sequences were obtained from peripheral blood. The V gene is TRBV11-2, the J gene TRBJ1-6; TRBD1 is a possible D gene (5 bases). CDR3 nucleotides: TGTGCCAGCAGCTCCGGGGCCTGGAGGGCATCCTATAATTCACCCCTCCACTTT. Protein sequence: CASSSGAWRASYNSPLHF.